This record covers a single T cell receptor (beta chain). Profiling relied on immunoSEQ multiplex PCR, and the TCRdb table lists in-frame clones only, not all of them. The sample consists of around 82,000 clones, around 83% of them appearing once. Indicated time point: pretreatment peripheral blood. This sample stems from a study of PD-L1 blockade in urothelial cancer. With 6 bases clipped from V and 6 bases from J, the junction kept 13 bases outside the gene matches. Per germline, CDR1 SQVTM and CDR2 ANQGSEA. The CDR3 sequence is 15 residues long. This sequence was found in a man in his sixties with urothelial cancer. Material: PBMCs, obtained around atezolizumab (anti-PD-L1) treatment. The V gene is TRBV29-1, the J gene TRBJ2-7, with TRBD1 identical over 11 bases. CDR3 protein: CSVRAGDRGRSEQYF. In DNA, the CDR3 is TGCAGCGTCAGGGCCGGGGACAGGGGGAGATCCGAGCAGTACTTC.